This T cell receptor beta chain was captured in a study of control samples from healthy donors and cancer patients. The table came from immunoSEQ multiplex PCR; TCRdb's copy has only in-frame clones and leaves some out. The sample records some 120,000 clones, approximately 92% being singletons. Sample: PBMCs. This TCR was sampled from an elderly man with head and neck cancer.

The chain's CDR3 is CASSSLTASYEQYF. Here the CDR3 DNA reads TGTGCCAGCAGCTCCCTAACAGCTTCCTACGAGCAGTACTTC. J is TRBJ2-7 and V is TRBV7-2; D unresolved. Looked up from germline, CDR1 is SGHTA and CDR2 is FQGNSA. The CDR3 consists of 14 residues. Trimming shortened V by 4 bases and J by 1 base, and 11 bases separated the two germline ends.